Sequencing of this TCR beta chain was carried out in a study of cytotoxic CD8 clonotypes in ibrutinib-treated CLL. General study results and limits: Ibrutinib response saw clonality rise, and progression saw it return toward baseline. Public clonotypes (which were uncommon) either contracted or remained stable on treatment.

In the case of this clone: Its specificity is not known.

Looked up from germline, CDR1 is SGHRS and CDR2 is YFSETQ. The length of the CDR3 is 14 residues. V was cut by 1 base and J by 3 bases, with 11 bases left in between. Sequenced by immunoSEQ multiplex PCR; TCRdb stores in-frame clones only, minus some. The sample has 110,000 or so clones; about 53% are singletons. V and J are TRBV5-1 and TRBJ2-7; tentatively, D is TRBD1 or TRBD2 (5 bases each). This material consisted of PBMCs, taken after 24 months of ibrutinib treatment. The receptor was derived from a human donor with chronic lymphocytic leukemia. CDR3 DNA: TGCGCCAGCAGCTTGACGGCAGGGAGCTACGAGCAGTACTTC. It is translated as CASSLTAGSYEQYF.